The subject of this entry is one T cell receptor beta chain. No antigen is known for it. This entry is derived from a study of T-cell memory formation after mild COVID-19. Study-wide points: The appearance of some responding clones in pre-infection memory suggested that cross-reactive memory joined.

The authors produced TCR alpha and TCR beta cDNA libraries with sample barcodes and UMIs by 5'RACE using constant-segment primers. Each CDR3 protein is one row after TCRdb ran MiXCR on the 5' RACE reads. The sample has some 120,000 distinct CDR3 sequences; approximately 15% are singletons. Germline assignment: CDR1 SGHRS and CDR2 YFSETQ. This CDR3 is 14 amino acids long. V was shortened by 4 bases and J by 5 bases, with 16 bases between the two germline ends. The source material was PBMCs or a T cell subset sorted from them (not recorded which). The clonotype was recovered from an adult woman who had mild COVID-19 (a few samples of this study predate the infection). Cell type and time point are not known. This sequence joins TRBV5-1 and TRBJ2-7; no firm D call. The CDR3 here is CASSATLPLDEQYF. DNA for the CDR3: TGCGCCAGCAGCGCGACACTTCCCCTTGACGAGCAGTACTTC.